This entry concerns a single T cell receptor (beta chain). Its antigen is not identified. The source of the sample is a study of cytomegalovirus exposure and HLA in healthy donors. Study details: Early released data comprised tens of millions of unique TCRs from HLA-typed donors.

Study findings and constraints: A later analysis reportedly identified an Asian-associated ancestry cluster as carrying fewer N-insertions than the roughly 720-donor mean. In a later analysis, a missense DCLRE1C variant was linked to TCR beta V- and J-gene trimming. DRB1 showed the most TCR associations and HLA-C the fewest in a later analysis, as rates varied by HLA locus.

The CDR3 covers 14 residues. Germline CDR1 and CDR2: SGHNT and YYREEE (reference sequence). V was pared by 2 bases and J by 9 bases, with 15 bases between. PCR amplification relied on 60 Vbeta primers (plus 13 Jbeta primers). The data were produced by immunoSEQ multiplex PCR, yet TCRdb's version contains in-frame clones alone and is incomplete. The top ten hold around 6.6% of the sample, which has under 170,000 clones, 75% to 85% seen once. This chain links TRBV5-4 with TRBJ2-1; D may be TRBD2 (6 bases). What was sequenced was PBMCs. The TCR sequence derives from a man aged 45 to 65 in good health and CMV-seropositive. The CDR3 protein is CASSFGTFQSEQFF. CDR3 sequence (DNA): TGTGCCAGCAGCTTCGGGACTTTTCAGAGTGAGCAGTTCTTC.